The 30 T cell receptor beta chains below come from one sample, sequenced in a study of blood T cell repertoires in COVID-19. Assay used: immunoSEQ multiplex PCR; TCRdb lists only in-frame clones, some missing. Seen here are roughly 250,000 clones, approximately 90% observed once, and the top ten hold approximately 9%. Material for sequencing was PBMCs or T cells enriched from blood (not recorded which). The receptors were gathered from a man aged 40-49 years who had recovered from COVID-19.

The chain has TRBV18 and TRBJ1-5; D is possibly TRBD1 (6 bases). The CDR3 runs to 15 residues. Germline V gene lookup returns CDR1 KGHSH and CDR2 LQKENI. V gave up 5 bases and J gave up 1 base, with 12 bases separating them. Here the CDR3 DNA reads TGTGCCAGCTCAAAACAAGGACAGAGCAATCAGCCCCAGCATTTT. It codes for CASSKQGQSNQPQHF.

The J gene is TRBJ1-3, the V gene TRBV10-2, with D perhaps TRBD1 (5 bases). The CDR3 is 14 amino acids. Germline CDR1 reads WSHSY; CDR2 reads SAAADI. V lost 3 bases and J 2 bases, leaving 8 bases between the germline ends. CDR3 loop: CASSDGGAGNTIYF. DNA of the CDR3: TGCGCCAGCAGTGATGGAGGGGCTGGAAACACCATATATTTT.

This chain connects TRBV27 to TRBJ1-1; 8 positions agree with TRBD1. Germline CDR1 MNHEY, CDR2 SMNVEV (reference sequence). This CDR3 region has 16 residues. V was clipped by 0 bases and J by 1 base; unmatched bases: 4. Here the CDR3 DNA reads TGTGCCAGCAGTTTATCGACAGGGGTGAAGAACACTGAAGCTTTCTTT. This encodes CASSLSTGVKNTEAFF.

The V gene is TRBV4-2, the J gene TRBJ2-5; weak D call: TRBD1 (6 bases). V lost 4 bases, J lost 2 bases, and 11 bases lay in between. From germline, CDR1 is LGHNA and CDR2 YNFKEQ. The CDR3 runs 14 residues. The CDR3 region has the DNA TGTGCCAGCAGCCCTAGGACAGTACAAGAGACCCAGTACTTC. Translated, it gives CASSPRTVQETQYF.

The V gene is TRBV5-4, the J gene TRBJ2-3; the match to TRBD2 covers 8 bases. CDR3 length: 16 amino acids. Germline assignment: CDR1 SGHNT and CDR2 YYREEE (reference sequence). The junction had 12 bases not matched to a gene; V was cut back by 4 bases and J by 5 bases. This CDR3 reads CASSPQGREGLDTQYF. The DNA for the CDR3 is TGTGCCAGCAGCCCTCAGGGACGGGAGGGTTTAGATACGCAGTATTTT.

This chain joins TRBV7-3 and TRBJ2-3; tentative D call: TRBD2 (5 bases). This CDR3 contains 11 residues. V gave up 4 bases and J gave up 8 bases, with 7 bases separating them. CDR1 SGHTA and CDR2 FQGTGA come from the germline V gene. The chain's CDR3 is CASSSGGTQYF. The CDR3 region has the DNA TGTGCCAGCAGCTCCGGAGGTACGCAGTATTTT.

The chain's CDR3 is CAWSERADQPQHF. Here the CDR3 DNA reads TGTGCCTGGAGTGAGCGGGCCGATCAGCCCCAGCATTTT. The genes are TRBV30 and TRBJ1-5; D ambiguous. Trimming stripped 1 base from V and 5 bases from J, with 9 bases between. This CDR3 has 13 amino acids. The germline V gene has CDR1 GTSNPN and CDR2 SVGIG (reference sequence).

The J gene is TRBJ1-1, the V gene TRBV29-1, with TRBD1 as a possible D gene (6 bases). This CDR3 region has 12 residues. Germline CDR1 SQVTM, CDR2 ANQGSEA. V was pared by 6 bases and J by 1 base, with 9 bases between. The CDR3 DNA sequence: TGCAGCGTAGGACAGACGAACACTGAAGCTTTCTTT. Translating it yields CSVGQTNTEAFF.

This CDR3 reads CASSLLAFNYNSPLHF. In nucleotides, the CDR3 is TGTGCCAGCAGCTTACTCGCGTTCAACTATAATTCACCCCTCCACTTT. The J gene is TRBJ1-6, the V gene TRBV7-3; D is undetermined. Germline lookup yields CDR1 SGHTA and CDR2 FQGTGA. V lost 2 bases to trimming and J lost 3 bases, with 11 bases between them. CDR3 length: 16 residues.

The chain carries TRBV6-2 or TRBV6-3 and TRBJ2-1, with 8 bases that match TRBD2. V lost 5 bases and J lost 6; bases outside the gene matches: 9. Per germline, CDR1 MNHEY and CDR2 SVGEGT. CDR3 length: 15 residues. The CDR3 is CASSNRRTSSNEQFF. DNA of the CDR3: TGTGCCAGCAGTAACCGTAGGACTAGCAGCAATGAGCAGTTCTTC.

The J gene is TRBJ1-5, the V gene TRBV2, with TRBD1 matching over 10 bases. J was trimmed by 2 bases and V by 8 bases; bases with no gene match: 12. Germline CDR1 SNHLY, CDR2 FYNNEI. The CDR3 contains 17 residues. CDR3 loop: CASAGQGGGLGNQPQHF. The DNA for the CDR3 is TGTGCCAGCGCCGGACAGGGGGGAGGCCTAGGCAATCAGCCCCAGCATTTT.

The sample holds a few counts of this clone. The V call is TRBV7-9, the J call TRBJ1-1, with no clear D. The CDR3 is made up of 13 amino acids. CDR1 and CDR2 (germline): SEHNR, FQNEAQ (reference sequence). V was pared by 1 base and J by 5 bases, with 8 bases between. This CDR3 reads CASSLGGLTEAFF. DNA of the CDR3: TGTGCCAGCAGCTTAGGAGGACTTACTGAAGCTTTCTTT.

The V and J genes are TRBV11-3 and TRBJ1-6; TRBD1 matches at 9 bases. The germline CDR1 and CDR2 sequences are SGHNT and YENEEA. CDR3 length equals 16 residues. V shed 5 bases and J 7 bases; nucleotides not matched to a gene: 9. The CDR3 reads CASSTRTGTGNSPLHF. The CDR3 DNA reads TGTGCCAGCAGCACACGGACCGGGACAGGGAATTCACCCCTCCACTTT.

This sequence joins TRBV6-5 and TRBJ2-7, with 9 bases fitting TRBD1. Germline values: CDR1 MNHEY, CDR2 SVGAGI. The CDR3 runs to 14 residues. Trimming at V came to 6 bases and at J to 2 bases, leaving 5 bases not matched to a gene. The CDR3 here is CASRRDRDTYEQYF. CDR3 DNA: TGTGCCAGCAGACGGGACAGGGACACCTACGAGCAGTACTTC.

The CDR3 DNA reads as TGTGCCAGCTCACCGTTGGGGGGTATCGGAGAGACCCAGTACTTC. Encoded protein: CASSPLGGIGETQYF. The chain couples TRBV18 to TRBJ2-5; possible D gene TRBD2, 6 bases. Germline CDR1 and CDR2: KGHSH and LQKENI. The CDR3 spans 15 residues. With 3 bases removed from V and 4 bases from J, the gap between germline ends came to 15 bases. The variable domain in full, completed from reference TRBV18 and TRBJ2-5, reads NAGVMQNPRHLVRRRGQEARLRCSPMKGHSHVYWYRQLPEEGLKFMVYLQKENIIDESGMPKERFSAEFPKEGPSILRIQQVVRGDSAAYFCASSPLGGIGETQYFGPGTRLLVL.

The CDR3: CASSSALGQSTDTQYF. CDR3 sequence (DNA): TGTGCCAGCAGCTCCGCTCTGGGACAGAGCACAGATACGCAGTATTTT. The chain employs TRBV7-2 and TRBJ2-3; 7 bases align to TRBD1. The V and J ends lost 4 bases and 0 bases, in that order; junction bases with no gene match: 7. This CDR3 spans 16 amino acids. CDR1 and CDR2 from the germline V gene are SGHTA and FQGNSA.

The chain recombines TRBV11-2 with TRBJ2-2, with 7 bases lining up with TRBD2. This CDR3 has 17 amino acids. J gave up 5 bases and V 0 bases, and 9 bases lay outside the gene matches. Germline CDR1 is SGHAT and CDR2 is FQNNGV. The CDR3 nucleotides read TGTGCCAGCAGCTTAGATCAAGAGCTAGCGGCAACCGGGGAGCTGTTTTTT. Translated: CASSLDQELAATGELFF.

This clone was recorded only once. J is TRBJ1-5 and V is TRBV15; 7 bases map to TRBD1. Germline trimming cut 7 bases from V and 2 bases from J; bases unmatched to any gene: 11. Germline CDR1 LNHNV, CDR2 YYDKDF (reference sequence). The CDR3 length is 16 residues. CDR3 coding DNA: TGTGCCACCACCTTAAAGGAGGGGGCCGGCAATCAGCCCCAGCATTTT. This translates into CATTLKEGAGNQPQHF.

V usage is TRBV28 and J usage is TRBJ1-2; perhaps TRBD1 as D (5 bases). The germline V gene encodes CDR1 MDHEN and CDR2 SYDVKM. V lost 7 bases and J 5 bases, leaving 23 bases between the germline ends. The CDR3 sequence is 16 residues long. The CDR3 DNA reads as TGTGCCAGCACCCTCGGGGGTCCCGAGAGGGCTTATGGCTACACCTTC. It encodes CASTLGGPERAYGYTF.

The CDR3 DNA follows: TGCGCCAGCAGCATGGGACAGGGGGTACCCGGGGAGCTGTTTTTT. This translates into CASSMGQGVPGELFF. This sequence joins TRBV5-1 and TRBJ2-2; 11 nucleotides align to TRBD1. The germline CDR1 and CDR2 sequences are SGHRS and YFSETQ. This CDR3 is 15 amino acids long. V dropped 4 bases and J dropped 6; count of bases not matched to a gene: 5.

The chain couples TRBV12-3 or TRBV12-4 to TRBJ1-2; 7 bases match TRBD1. Trimming removed 6 bases from V and 10 bases from J; junction bases left unmatched: 11. This CDR3 region has 13 residues. DNA for the CDR3: TGTGCCAGCAGCAAAGAGACAGGGTTTGACTACACCTTC. Translating it yields CASSKETGFDYTF.

The chain employs TRBV6-1 and TRBJ2-1; D gene unclear. CDR3 size: 15 residues. V dropped 1 base and J dropped 3 bases, with 10 bases sitting between them. Germline CDR1 MNHNS, CDR2 SASEGT. For the CDR3, the DNA is TGTGCCAGCAGTGAAGGGGCCGGAAACTACAATGAGCAGTTCTTC. Its protein is CASSEGAGNYNEQFF.

The gene calls are TRBV28 and TRBJ1-3; 8 nucleotides line up with TRBD1. The CDR3 totals 16 residues. V gave up 4 bases and J gave up 7 bases; unmatched junction bases: 12. Germline V lookup: CDR1 MDHEN, CDR2 SYDVKM. The CDR3 DNA follows: TGTGCCAGCAGTTCGCAGGGGGCGATGGTATGGAACACCATATATTTT. It codes for CASSSQGAMVWNTIYF. The entire variable domain, with the rest obtained from reference TRBV28 and TRBJ1-3, is as follows: DVKVTQSSRYLVKRTGEKVFLECVQDMDHENMFWYRQDPGLGLRLIYFSYDVKMKEKGDIPEGYSVSREKKERFSLILESASTNQTSMYLCASSSQGAMVWNTIYFGEGSWLTVV.

This rearrangement joins TRBV4-2 to TRBJ2-3; 8 nucleotides align to TRBD2. After removal of 2 bases from V and 5 bases from J, the junction contained 9 bases not matched to a gene. The CDR3 sequence is 16 residues long. Germline V gives CDR1 LGHNA, CDR2 YNFKEQ. In nucleotides, the CDR3 is TGTGCCAGCAGCCAAAGGAGAGCGGGGGTGTTAGATACGCAGTATTTT. It codes for CASSQRRAGVLDTQYF.

This chain connects TRBV11-3 to TRBJ2-7; D might be TRBD2 (5 bases). Trimming removed 2 bases at V and 0 bases at J, with 5 bases between. The CDR3 has 13 residues. Germline lookup yields CDR1 SGHNT and CDR2 YENEEA. The CDR3 nucleotides are TGTGCCAGCAGCTTAACTAGCTCCTACGAGCAGTACTTC. Translation gives CASSLTSSYEQYF.

This clone was seen a single time. The rearrangement links TRBV19 to TRBJ2-6; 10 bases map to TRBD1. The trim removed 6 bases at V and 5 bases at J, leaving 10 bases unmatched. The CDR3 is 17 amino acids. Germline loops: CDR1 LNHDA, CDR2 SQIVND (reference sequence). CDR3 residues: CASRTTGGLERANVLTF. The CDR3 nucleotides are TGTGCCAGTAGAACGACAGGGGGCCTTGAGAGGGCCAACGTCCTGACTTTC.

The gene calls are TRBV27 and TRBJ2-7; 9 nucleotides line up with TRBD1. Trimming removed 2 bases from V and 2 bases from J; junction bases left unmatched: 16. Germline V CDR1 and CDR2: MNHEY, SMNVEV (reference sequence). This CDR3 has 19 amino acids. CDR3 bases: TGTGCCAGCAGTTTAGGGCTTCGTGGCTACAGGGGGCAAGCCTACGAGCAGTACTTC. Translating gives CASSLGLRGYRGQAYEQYF.

This rearrangement joins TRBV19 to TRBJ2-1; 8 nucleotides line up with TRBD2. Germline CDR1 LNHDA, CDR2 SQIVND (reference sequence). J gave up 0 bases and V 7 bases, and 5 bases lay outside the gene matches. The CDR3 is made up of 15 amino acids. CDR3 coding DNA: TGTGCCAGTAAGACTAGCGATAGCTCCTACAATGAGCAGTTCTTC. Amino acid sequence: CASKTSDSSYNEQFF.

This sequence joins TRBV2 and TRBJ1-5; 12 bases map to TRBD1. V was clipped by 8 bases and J by 6 bases; unmatched bases: 17. Germline CDR1 reads SNHLY; CDR2 reads FYNNEI. The CDR3 extends over 18 amino acids. For the CDR3, the DNA is TGTGCCAGCCACTATGGGCCTGGGGACAGGGGGCTTTTTCAGCCCCAGCATTTT. It specifies CASHYGPGDRGLFQPQHF.

The CDR3 nucleotides read TGTGCCAGCCAGACAGCCAGCTCCTACAATGAGCAGTTCTTC. Protein product: CASQTASSYNEQFF. The rearrangement links TRBV28 to TRBJ2-1; perhaps TRBD1 as D (5 bases). Looked up from germline, CDR1 is MDHEN and CDR2 is SYDVKM. Trimming pared 8 bases from V and 0 bases from J, leaving 11 bases between. This CDR3 has 14 residues.